What follows describes a single T cell receptor (beta chain). These data belong to a study of shared T cell receptors in the human thymus. CDR1 is SGHDT, CDR2 YYEEEE, per germline. The CDR3 consists of 15 residues. J lost 3 bases, V lost 2 bases, and 3 bases had no gene match. TCRdb's table, derived via immunoSEQ multiplex PCR, lists solely in-frame clones and lacks some. The sample holds over 650,000 clones; over 75% are singletons and the top ten take 0.0094%. This same sample was also part of a study on human thymus T cells. This second study says: Blood and thymic repertoires both appeared biased in V and J gene usage. Related work showed strongly overlapping thymic repertoires across unrelated individuals.

V gene TRBV5-6 combines with J gene TRBJ1-1; 11 bases agree with TRBD1. This receptor was taken from a boy in the first two years of life with a congenital heart defect. The specimen sequenced was thymocytes. The CDR3 DNA reads TGTGCCAGCAGCTTAGGACAGGGGGCGGACACTGAAGCTTTCTTT. Its protein product is CASSLGQGADTEAFF.